This TCR beta chain was observed in a study of T cell responses to AZD1222 COVID-19 vaccine. General study findings and limits: Most donors were white British, females outnumbered males, and clonal diversity was possibly underestimated. Once two AZD1222 doses were given, Spike-specific TCR breadth and depth went up. The reported proportion of spike-specific TCRs targeting unmutated variant regions was nearly half. Of the AZD1222 recipients, only six or seven were seropositive at baseline.

In the case of this clone: The antigen is unknown.

This CDR3 comprises 15 residues. Germline CDR1 reads SEHNR; CDR2 reads FQNEAQ (reference sequence). The V and J ends lost 4 bases and 5 bases respectively, with 14 bases between them. The assay was immunoSEQ multiplex PCR, and TCRdb's table has in-frame clones only and misses some. Among 100,000 to 120,000 clones listed, around 76% were seen once. This chain connects TRBV7-9 to TRBJ1-4, with D possibly matching TRBD1 (6 bases). Sequenced here: peripheral blood, sampled on day 0 of AZD1222 vaccination. This clonotype originated in an adult in good health. CDR3 region: CASSSSLRGNEKLFF. CDR3 sequence (DNA): TGTGCCAGCAGCTCCTCCCTCAGGGGCAATGAAAAACTGTTTTTT.